The 22 T cell receptor beta chains given below trace back to one sample, sequenced in a study of beta chain features in type 1 diabetes. The study reverse transcribed the entire isolated RNA, so it sequenced expressed TCRB transcripts. Produced via immunoSEQ multiplex PCR; TCRdb's table is partial and in-frame only. The table includes 850,000 to 900,000 clones, 17% detected once. The specimen was naive CD4+ T cells from blood. The receptors shown here come from a woman under 30 in good health.

The V call is TRBV4-3, the J call TRBJ2-7, with D perhaps matching TRBD1 (7 bases). Trimming cost V 1 base and J 10 bases, with 14 bases left between them. From germline, CDR1 is LGHNA and CDR2 YSLEER. The CDR3 is 13 amino acids. The CDR3 DNA follows: TGCGCCAGCAGCCAAGGGCGGAGGGGGCCCCAGTACTTC. This gives the protein CASSQGRRGPQYF.

The J gene is TRBJ2-2, the V gene TRBV5-4, with 8 bases identical to TRBD2. V lost 1 base and J lost 5; bases outside the gene matches: 7. The CDR3 has 16 amino acids. The germline V gene has CDR1 SGHNT and CDR2 YYREEE (reference sequence). CDR3 sequence: CASSLFGTRGTGELFF. The DNA of the CDR3 is TGTGCCAGCAGCTTGTTTGGGACTAGGGGTACCGGGGAGCTGTTTTTT.

This clone was recorded a few times. The chain uses TRBV21-1 and TRBJ1-5. TRBV21-1 is marked as a pseudogene. CDR3 length: 15 residues. The CDR3 DNA is TGTGCCAGCACCCCACTCTTGGCGGTAATTCAGCCCCAGCATTTT. Translation gives CASTPLLAVIQPQHF.

The V gene is TRBV6-5, the J gene TRBJ2-7; TRBD2 is a possible D gene (5 bases). This CDR3 region has 13 residues. V was pared by 5 bases and J by 5 bases, with 13 bases between. Germline V gene data show CDR1 as MNHEY and CDR2 as SVGAGI. The CDR3 DNA reads as TGTGCCAGCAGTCCGGCAAGGCGGGACGAGCAGTACTTC. This gives the protein CASSPARRDEQYF.

CDR3 region: CASSYSRLGSGKLFF. Written as DNA, the CDR3 is TGTGCCAGCAGTTACTCGAGGTTGGGATCGGGAAAACTGTTTTTT. This chain connects TRBV6-5 to TRBJ1-4, with D uncertain. The CDR3 has 15 amino acids. V shed 0 bases and J shed 10 bases, with 15 bases lying between them. The germline gives CDR1 MNHEY, CDR2 SVGAGI.

To note about this clone: A read error may account for a junction end that differs from germline. The CDR3 loop reads CASSQESTGFYGYTF. CDR3 coding DNA: TGCGCCAGCAGTCAAGAATCGACAGGTTTCTATGGCTACACCTTC. The rearrangement links TRBV4-1 to TRBJ1-2; TRBD1 is a possible D gene (6 bases). This CDR3 has 15 residues. CDR1 and CDR2 from the germline V gene are MGHRA and YSYEKL.

The chain recombines TRBV5-4 with TRBJ1-2; no clear D. Germline CDR1 SGHNT, CDR2 YYREEE (reference sequence). CDR3 length: 14 residues. Trimming stripped 4 bases from V and 1 base from J, with 11 bases between. CDR3 loop: CASSVHKVNYGYTF. DNA of the CDR3: TGTGCCAGCAGCGTACACAAGGTTAACTATGGCTACACCTTC.

This clone was recorded a few times. The chain uses TRBV2 and TRBJ2-1, with 9 nucleotides matching TRBD2. This CDR3 region has 15 residues. V gave up 4 bases and J gave up 10 bases; unmatched junction bases: 11. Germline-derived CDR1 and CDR2 are SNHLY and FYNNEI. The CDR3 DNA reads as TGTGCCAGCAGTGGTATAGCGGGGGCGTTCCGGGAGCAGTTCTTC. Protein sequence: CASSGIAGAFREQFF.

In its sample, this clone was seen a few times. The chain links TRBV9 to TRBJ2-7, with TRBD1 as a possible D gene (5 bases). Germline CDR1 and CDR2: SGDLS and YYNGEE. V lost 0 bases to trimming and J lost 2 bases, with 12 bases between them. This CDR3 has 15 residues. As DNA, the CDR3 is TGTGCCAGCAGCGTAGGACAGAACGTTGCCTACGAGCAGTACTTC. Protein product: CASSVGQNVAYEQYF.

The sample holds a few counts of this clone. The chain combines TRBV11-2 with TRBJ2-3; 7 positions agree with TRBD2. The V gene's germline CDR1 is SGHAT and CDR2 FQNNGV. Trimming took 5 bases from V and 0 from J; bases not matched to a gene: 8. The CDR3 contains 16 residues. CDR3 amino acids: CASSQRIAGSTDTQYF. The CDR3 DNA is TGTGCCAGCAGCCAACGGATAGCGGGCAGCACAGATACGCAGTATTTT.

This clone was seen a few times. V usage is TRBV5-1 and J usage is TRBJ2-7; TRBD1 agrees at 8 bases. The length of the CDR3 is 13 residues. V lost 6 bases, J lost 7 bases, and 9 bases stayed unmatched. Germline CDR1 is SGHRS and CDR2 is YFSETQ. The CDR3 nucleotides read TGCGCCAGCAAGTGGACAGGGCGAATGGAGCAGTACTTC. Encoded protein: CASKWTGRMEQYF.

The sample holds a few counts of this clone. The chain employs TRBV4-2 and TRBJ2-1; a weak D match, TRBD2 (6 bases). CDR3 length: 20 residues. V gave up 1 base and J gave up 3 bases, with 25 bases separating them. Germline loops: CDR1 LGHNA, CDR2 YNFKEQ. The CDR3 DNA reads as TGTGCCAGCAGCCAAGCCACCCCCGATTGGCAGCGGGTTGACTACAATGAGCAGTTCTTC. It codes for CASSQATPDWQRVDYNEQFF.

This clone appeared a few times. V is TRBV27 and J is TRBJ1-1; unclear D gene. Germline CDR1 MNHEY, CDR2 SMNVEV (reference sequence). Trimming pared 6 bases from V and 1 base from J, leaving 15 bases between. The CDR3 is 15 amino acids. In DNA form, the CDR3 reads TGTGCCAGCAGATCTCCACTTCGGGGGAACACTGAAGCTTTCTTT. Amino acid sequence: CASRSPLRGNTEAFF.

The J gene is TRBJ2-7, the V gene TRBV10-3, with TRBD1 matching over 9 bases. The CDR3 is 18 residues long. The V gene end was trimmed by 2 bases and the J gene end by 5 bases; junction bases not matched to a gene: 16. The germline V gene has CDR1 ENHRY and CDR2 SYGVKD. This CDR3 reads CAISENRDRVRSGHEQYF. In DNA form, the CDR3 reads TGTGCCATCAGTGAGAACCGGGACAGGGTACGGTCAGGCCACGAGCAGTACTTC.

This clone was seen more than once but under ten times. Other DNA sequences in this sample translate to the same CDR3. The V and J genes are TRBV5-1 and TRBJ2-1; D is undetermined. The CDR3 covers 14 residues. Trimming removed 0 bases from V and 2 bases from J, with 6 bases in between. Germline lookup yields CDR1 SGHRS and CDR2 YFSETQ. The CDR3 reads CASSLDGTYNEQFF. For the CDR3, the DNA is TGCGCCAGCAGCTTGGACGGAACCTACAATGAGCAGTTCTTC.

This rearrangement joins TRBV18 to TRBJ1-1; D may be TRBD1 (5 bases). The CDR3 is 16 amino acids. Germline loops: CDR1 KGHSH, CDR2 LQKENI. Trimming stripped 10 bases from V and 3 bases from J, with 24 bases between. CDR3 sequence reads: CATRDAGSVWDTEAFF. The CDR3 DNA reads as TGTGCCACTCGGGACGCCGGATCGGTGTGGGACACTGAAGCTTTCTTT. The complete variable domain, with remaining parts taken from reference TRBV18 and TRBJ1-1, reads NAGVMQNPRHLVRRRGQEARLRCSPMKGHSHVYWYRQLPEEGLKFMVYLQKENIIDESGMPKERFSAEFPKEGPSILRIQQVVRGDSAAYFCATRDAGSVWDTEAFFGQGTRLTVV.

Details on this clone: A junction end diverges from the germline sequence, so it may reflect a read error. The V and J genes are TRBV20-1 and TRBJ2-7; 7 bases fit TRBD2. The CDR3 spans 11 residues. Germline assignment: CDR1 DFQATT and CDR2 SNEGSKA (reference sequence). DNA of the CDR3: TGCAGTGCTAGCTCCTCCCGGACTAGGAACTTC. Residues: CSASSSRTRNF.

This clone occurred a few times. V usage is TRBV4-2 and J usage is TRBJ1-2; 10 bases are shared with TRBD1. The CDR3 is 14 amino acids. Germline loops: CDR1 LGHNA, CDR2 YNFKEQ. J was trimmed by 10 bases and V by 0 bases; bases with no gene match: 5. The CDR3 reads CASSQDKGQGSYTF. CDR3 coding DNA: TGTGCCAGCAGCCAAGATAAGGGACAGGGGTCCTACACCTTC.

This clone was observed a handful of times. The chain uses TRBV2 and TRBJ1-1, with no clear D. The CDR3 has 12 amino acids. Looked up from germline, CDR1 is SNHLY and CDR2 is FYNNEI. Trimming stripped 6 bases from V and 5 bases from J, with 10 bases between. The CDR3 DNA follows: TGTGCCAGCAGAATTGAGGGAACTGAAGCTTTCTTT. Amino acid sequence: CASRIEGTEAFF. The full variable domain, completed using reference TRBV2 and TRBJ1-1, is EPEVTQTPSHQVTQMGQEVILRCVPISNHLYFYWYRQILGQKVEFLVSFYNNEISEKSEIFDDQFSVERPDGSNFTLKIRSTKLEDSAMYFCASRIEGTEAFFGQGTRLTVV.

With respect to this clone: The sample holds other DNA sequences that translate to the same CDR3. This chain joins TRBV5-1 and TRBJ2-5; a weak D match, TRBD2 (5 bases). The germline V gene encodes CDR1 SGHRS and CDR2 YFSETQ. The CDR3 has 13 amino acids. V was trimmed by 2 bases and J by 1 base, leaving 6 bases between them. CDR3 in DNA: TGCGCCAGCAGCTTTGGAGGCCAAGAGACCCAGTACTTC. Amino acids: CASSFGGQETQYF.

This clone was counted only a few times. The rearrangement uses TRBV11-2 and TRBJ1-2; D not resolved. CDR1 and CDR2 from the germline V gene are SGHAT and FQNNGV. This CDR3 comprises 12 residues. V was cut by 3 bases and J by 4 bases, with 6 bases left in between. The CDR3, as DNA: TGTGCCAGCAGCTTGCTCATCTATGGCTACACCTTC. Its translation: CASSLLIYGYTF. Together with reference TRBV11-2 and TRBJ1-2, the CDR3 gives the full variable domain: EAGVAQSPRYKIIEKRQSVAFWCNPISGHATLYWYQQILGQGPKLLIQFQNNGVVDDSQLPKDRFSAERLKGVDSTLKIQPAKLEDSAVYLCASSLLIYGYTFGSGTRLTVV.

The chain is built from TRBV2 and TRBJ1-5; unclear D gene. The CDR3 spans 14 residues. Germline CDR1 and CDR2: SNHLY and FYNNEI. V lost 5 bases, J lost 0 bases, and 8 bases lay in between. CDR3 nucleotide sequence: TGTGCCAGCAGTCGGCGGGATAGCAATCAGCCCCAGCATTTT. Amino acid sequence: CASSRRDSNQPQHF.